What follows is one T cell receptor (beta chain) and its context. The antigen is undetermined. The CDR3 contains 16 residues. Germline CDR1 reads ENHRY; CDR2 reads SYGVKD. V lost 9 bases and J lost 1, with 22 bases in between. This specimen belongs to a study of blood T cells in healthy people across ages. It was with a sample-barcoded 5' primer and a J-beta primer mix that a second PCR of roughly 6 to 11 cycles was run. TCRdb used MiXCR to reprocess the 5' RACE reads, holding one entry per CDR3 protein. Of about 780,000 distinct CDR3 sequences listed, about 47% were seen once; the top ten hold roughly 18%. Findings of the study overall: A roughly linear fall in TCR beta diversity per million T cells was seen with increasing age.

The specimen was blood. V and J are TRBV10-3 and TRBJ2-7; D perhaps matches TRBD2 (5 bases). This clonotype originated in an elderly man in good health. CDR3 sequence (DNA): TGTGCCATAGCGGCCCCCCCGGCAACCTCTTCCTACGAGCAGTACTTC. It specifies CAIAAPPATSSYEQYF.